The 10 T cell receptor beta chains below were found in one sample sequenced in a study of patients and donors after allogeneic stem cell transplantation. TCRdb reprocessed the RT-PCR reads with MiXCR, giving one entry per CDR3 protein. The table lists under 200,000 distinct CDR3 sequences, 24% of them singletons. The specimen was blood, either unsorted or a sorted T cell fraction (not recorded which). Receptors were obtained from a human donor who was either an allogeneic HSCT recipient or a stem cell or donor lymphocyte infusion donor (not recorded which). It is not recorded whose cells these are; they may come from a transplant donor.

This clonotype was counted between two and nine times. The gene calls are TRBV7-9 and TRBJ2-7, with 10 bases identical to TRBD1. V was pared by 4 bases and J by 3 bases, with 9 bases of the junction left unmatched. Per the germline V gene, CDR1 is SEHNR and CDR2 is FQNEAQ (reference sequence). This CDR3 comprises 16 residues. As DNA, the CDR3 is TGTGCCAGCAGCTCCAGGGAGGGGACAGGGGTCTACGAGCAGTACTTC. It codes for CASSSREGTGVYEQYF.

The V and J genes are TRBV4-2 and TRBJ2-1, with TRBD2 as a possible D gene (6 bases). Germline CDR1 LGHNA, CDR2 YNFKEQ. V was trimmed by 4 bases and J by 6 bases, leaving 13 bases between them. The CDR3 is 14 amino acids. CDR3 sequence reads: CASSLRLEGNEQFF. DNA for the CDR3: TGTGCCAGCAGCCTGCGACTAGAGGGCAATGAGCAGTTCTTC.

V is TRBV6-5 and J is TRBJ1-2, with D possibly being TRBD1 (6 bases). This CDR3 has 15 amino acids. Per the germline V gene, CDR1 is MNHEY and CDR2 is SVGAGI. V was pared by 4 bases and J by 2 bases, with 14 bases between. CDR3 sequence: CASSSIQGMNYGYTF. The CDR3 DNA reads TGTGCCAGCAGTTCAATCCAGGGGATGAACTATGGCTACACCTTC.

In its sample, this clonotype was seen many times. The rearrangement joins TRBV5-1 to TRBJ2-1; D gene uncertain. CDR3 length equals 12 residues. Germline V gene lookup returns CDR1 SGHRS and CDR2 YFSETQ. Trimming left V 0 bases short and J 6 bases short, with 4 bases between. The CDR3 sequence is CASSLGLNEQFF. CDR3 nucleotides: TGCGCCAGCAGCTTGGGACTCAATGAGCAGTTCTTC. The full variable domain, with the rest looked up from reference TRBV5-1 and TRBJ2-1, is KAGVTQTPRYLIKTRGQQVTLSCSPISGHRSVSWYQQTPGQGLQFLFEYFSETQRNKGNFPGRFSGRQFSNSRSEMNVSTLELGDSALYLCASSLGLNEQFFGPGTRLTVL.

The sample holds a few counts of this clonotype. The chain carries TRBV6-5 and TRBJ2-2, with D perhaps assigned TRBD1 or TRBD2 (6 bases each). Germline lookup yields CDR1 MNHEY and CDR2 SVGAGI. Trimming took 0 bases from V and 3 from J, leaving 17 bases between them. The CDR3 spans 18 residues. For the CDR3, the DNA is TGTGCCAGCAGTTACTCTAGGTCCTGGGGGGCGGACACCGGGGAGCTGTTTTTT. Translation gives CASSYSRSWGADTGELFF.

The chain links TRBV14 to TRBJ2-7, with 8 bases lining up with TRBD2. The J segment lost 6 bases and the V segment lost 1 base, leaving 5 bases of the junction unmatched. The CDR3 has 14 residues. Germline V gene lookup returns CDR1 SGHDN and CDR2 FVKESK. The DNA for the CDR3 is TGTGCCAGCAGCCAAGTAGCGGGAATCGTCGAGCAGTACTTC. It codes for CASSQVAGIVEQYF.

This clonotype has more than one count but fewer than ten. The J gene is TRBJ1-1, the V gene TRBV20-1; unclear D gene. CDR1 and CDR2 from the germline V gene are DFQATT and SNEGSKA (reference sequence). The CDR3 covers 16 residues. Trimming took off 1 base at V and 0 bases at J, with 15 bases between the two ends. This CDR3 is CSARGGGPGMNTEAFF. For the CDR3, the DNA is TGCAGTGCTAGAGGAGGAGGTCCGGGAATGAACACTGAAGCTTTCTTT.

The V and J genes are TRBV29-1 and TRBJ2-1, with D perhaps assigned TRBD1 or TRBD2 (5 bases each). The ends were cut back, 3 bases at V and 6 bases at J, with 15 bases in the middle. Germline values: CDR1 SQVTM, CDR2 ANQGSEA. The CDR3 has 14 residues. CDR3 sequence: CSVEGSSQGNEQFF. Here the CDR3 DNA reads TGCAGCGTTGAGGGGTCTAGCCAGGGCAATGAGCAGTTCTTC.

This clonotype was detected only a few times. J is TRBJ1-1 and V is TRBV6-5; the D gene is possibly TRBD1 (5 bases). The CDR3 covers 15 residues. Germline V gene data show CDR1 as MNHEY and CDR2 as SVGAGI. Deletions cut 3 bases from V and 7 bases from J, with 18 bases between. CDR3 loop: CASSYLGASGLEAFF. CDR3 nucleotide sequence: TGTGCCAGCAGTTATCTCGGGGCCTCAGGGCTTGAAGCTTTCTTT.

This CDR3 is CASSPAASASEAFF. In DNA, the CDR3 is TGTGCCAGCAGCCCCGCAGCCTCGGCCAGTGAAGCTTTCTTT. The V and J genes are TRBV5-6 and TRBJ1-1; D gene ambiguous. Trimming took off 4 bases at V and 7 bases at J, with 17 bases between the two ends. This CDR3 comprises 14 residues. CDR1 and CDR2 from the germline V gene are SGHDT and YYEEEE.